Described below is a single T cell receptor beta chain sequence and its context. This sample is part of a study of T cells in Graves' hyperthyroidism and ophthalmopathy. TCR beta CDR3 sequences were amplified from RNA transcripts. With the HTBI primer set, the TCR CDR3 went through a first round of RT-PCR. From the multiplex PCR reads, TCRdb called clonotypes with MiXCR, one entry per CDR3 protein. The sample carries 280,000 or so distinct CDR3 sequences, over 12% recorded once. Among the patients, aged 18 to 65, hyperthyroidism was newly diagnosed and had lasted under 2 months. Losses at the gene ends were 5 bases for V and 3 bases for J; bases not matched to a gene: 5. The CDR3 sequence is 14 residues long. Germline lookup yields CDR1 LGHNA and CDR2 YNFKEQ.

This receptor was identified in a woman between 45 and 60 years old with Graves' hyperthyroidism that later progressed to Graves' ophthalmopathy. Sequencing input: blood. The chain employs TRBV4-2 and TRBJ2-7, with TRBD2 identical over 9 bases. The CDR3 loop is CASSGASGIYEQYF. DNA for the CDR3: TGTGCCAGCAGCGGGGCTAGCGGGATCTACGAGCAGTACTTC.